The clone carrying this TCR beta chain was counted between two and nine times. After removal of 2 bases from V and 7 bases from J, the junction contained 5 bases not matched to a gene. The CDR3 runs 15 residues. Germline loops: CDR1 SEHNR, CDR2 FQNEAQ (reference sequence). This sample was included in a study of blood T cells in healthy people across ages. Through a sample-barcoded 5' primer and a J-beta primer mix, a second PCR was run for about 7 to 12 cycles. TCRdb re-called the 5' RACE reads with MiXCR, one entry per CDR3 protein. Among more than 550,000 distinct CDR3 sequences listed, approximately 22% were seen once.

This rearrangement joins TRBV7-9 to TRBJ2-1; 10 bases match TRBD2. This TCR was sampled from a man aged 70 or older in good health. Sequenced input: blood. The CDR3 DNA follows: TGTGCCAGCAGCTTATTACTAGCGGGGCTAAATGAGCAGTTCTTC. Residues: CASSLLLAGLNEQFF.